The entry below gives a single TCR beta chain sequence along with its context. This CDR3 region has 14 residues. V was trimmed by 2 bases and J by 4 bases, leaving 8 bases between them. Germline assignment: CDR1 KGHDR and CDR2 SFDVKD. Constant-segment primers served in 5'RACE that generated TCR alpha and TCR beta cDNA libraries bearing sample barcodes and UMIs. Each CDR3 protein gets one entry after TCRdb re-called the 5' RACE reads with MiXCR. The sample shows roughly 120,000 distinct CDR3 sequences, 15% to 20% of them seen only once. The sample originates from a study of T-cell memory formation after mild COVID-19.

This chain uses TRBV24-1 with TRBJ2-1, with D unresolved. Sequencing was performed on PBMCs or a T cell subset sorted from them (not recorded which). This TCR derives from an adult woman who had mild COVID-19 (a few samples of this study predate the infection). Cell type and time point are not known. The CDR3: CATSDSDWYNEQFF. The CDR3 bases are TGTGCCACCAGTGATTCAGACTGGTACAATGAGCAGTTCTTC.